The 29 T cell receptor beta chains reported below all come from one sample, sequenced in a study of T-cell memory formation after mild COVID-19. One entry per CDR3 protein, called by TCRdb with MiXCR from the 5' RACE reads. The data contain about 560,000 distinct CDR3 sequences, 15% to 20% of them seen just once; the ten biggest clones take up roughly 8%. The material sequenced was PBMCs or a T cell subset sorted from them (not recorded which). The receptor set was obtained from an adult woman who had mild COVID-19 (a few samples of this study predate the infection). Cell type and time point are not known.

Ten or more counts support this clonotype. The chain employs TRBV7-8 and TRBJ2-1; perhaps TRBD2 as D (5 bases). CDR1 and CDR2 from the germline V gene are SGHVS and FQNEAQ. The CDR3 sequence is 12 residues long. Trimming left V 6 bases short and J 8 bases short, with 11 bases between. The CDR3 DNA reads TGTGCCAGCAGTTCAGGACTCTATGAGCAGTTCTTC. As protein: CASSSGLYEQFF. The full variable domain, in which reference TRBV7-8 and TRBJ2-1 provide the parts outside the CDR3, is GAGVSQSPRYKVAKRGQDVALRCDPISGHVSLFWYQQALGQGPEFLTYFQNEAQLDKSGLPSDRFFAERPEGSVSTLKIQRTQQEDSAVYLCASSSGLYEQFFGPGTRLTVL.

The chain employs TRBV20-1 and TRBJ2-7; the D call may be TRBD1 or TRBD2 (5 bases each). This CDR3 region has 14 residues. The V end was cut by 0 bases, the J end by 7 bases, with 16 bases between. Germline loops: CDR1 DFQATT, CDR2 SNEGSKA (reference sequence). CDR3 in amino acids: CSARDPRGVQEQYF. In nucleotides, the CDR3 is TGCAGTGCTAGAGATCCCCGAGGGGTCCAAGAGCAGTACTTC.

This clonotype turned up a few times. The V and J genes are TRBV29-1 and TRBJ1-2, with 8 bases matching TRBD1. J gave up 7 bases and V 7 bases, and 8 bases lay outside the gene matches. The length of the CDR3 is 12 residues. Germline V gives CDR1 SQVTM, CDR2 ANQGSEA. The CDR3 DNA follows: TGCAGCGAGTATTCAGGGGGCCGTGGCTACACCTTC. Amino acids: CSEYSGGRGYTF.

The chain has TRBV9 and TRBJ1-2; 8 bases agree with TRBD1. V gave up 2 bases and J gave up 1 base; unmatched junction bases: 1. The CDR3 extends over 14 amino acids. The germline CDR1 and CDR2 sequences are SGDLS and YYNGEE. Here the CDR3 DNA reads TGTGCCAGCAGCGTGGGACAGGATAACTATGGCTACACCTTC. Translating gives CASSVGQDNYGYTF.

A few counts support this clonotype. The chain uses TRBV9 and TRBJ1-3; D might be TRBD1 (5 bases). Per the germline V gene, CDR1 is SGDLS and CDR2 is YYNGEE. CDR3 length: 16 amino acids. The ends were cut back, 2 bases at V and 0 bases at J, with 12 bases in the middle. CDR3 sequence: CASSVTSRVSGNTIYF. The DNA of the CDR3 is TGTGCCAGCAGCGTTACTTCCAGGGTCTCTGGAAACACCATATATTTT. Full variable domain (missing parts from reference TRBV9 and TRBJ1-3): DSGVTQTPKHLITATGQRVTLRCSPRSGDLSVYWYQQSLDQGLQFLIQYYNGEERAKGNILERFSAQQFPDLHSELNLSSLELGDSALYFCASSVTSRVSGNTIYFGEGSWLTVV.

The table lists this clonotype with a few counts. In DNA, the CDR3 is TGTGCCAGCAGTTGGGAAAATCAGGGGGATGAGGATGAGCAGTTCTTC. Translated: CASSWENQGDEDEQFF. The chain has TRBV12-3 or TRBV12-4 and TRBJ2-1, with TRBD1 identical over 7 bases. J lost 8 bases, V lost 4 bases, and 14 bases had no gene match. This CDR3 is 16 amino acids long.

A few counts support this clonotype. The rearrangement joins TRBV3-1 to TRBJ2-7; no firm D call. The CDR3 contains 14 residues. The germline V gene encodes CDR1 LGHDT and CDR2 YNNKEL (reference sequence). With 0 bases removed from V and 2 bases from J, the gap between germline ends came to 8 bases. The CDR3 bases are TGTGCCAGCAGCCAAGAAAGAATTCCCTACGAGCAGTACTTC. Translation gives CASSQERIPYEQYF.

In this sample, this clonotype turned up a few times. V is TRBV11-1 and J is TRBJ2-7; 8 nucleotides match TRBD1. The ends lost 3 bases at V and 0 bases at J; junction bases unmatched: 4. Looked up from germline, CDR1 is SGHAT and CDR2 is FQDESV (reference sequence). CDR3 length equals 15 residues. The CDR3, as DNA: TGTGCCAGCAGCTTGATGGACAGGGTCTCCTACGAGCAGTACTTC. Encoded protein: CASSLMDRVSYEQYF.

A few counts support this clonotype. V is TRBV27 and J is TRBJ2-1; 8 nucleotides align to TRBD2. Germline V lookup: CDR1 MNHEY, CDR2 SMNVEV (reference sequence). Trimming cost V 7 bases and J 9 bases; bases outside gene matches: 17. There are 16 residues in the CDR3. CDR3 in DNA: TGTGCCAGCACCACGGCTCGCGGGACTAGTCTCGGTGAGCAGTTCTTC. Its protein is CASTTARGTSLGEQFF.

This clonotype was detected a few times. Here the CDR3 reads CASSLGAHHNQPQHF. DNA of the CDR3: TGTGCCAGCAGCTTAGGGGCCCACCATAATCAGCCCCAGCATTTT. The chain recombines TRBV7-9 with TRBJ1-5, with unresolved D. The V gene's germline CDR1 is SEHNR and CDR2 FQNEAQ (reference sequence). Trimming stripped 1 base from V and 4 bases from J, with 11 bases between. CDR3 size: 15 residues.

This clonotype appeared a few times. The chain links TRBV9 to TRBJ2-7, with D possibly matching TRBD2 (6 bases). The CDR3 has 12 amino acids. With 0 bases removed from V and 6 bases from J, the gap between germline ends came to 7 bases. Germline assignment: CDR1 SGDLS and CDR2 YYNGEE. The CDR3 protein is CASSVDGSEQYF. DNA for the CDR3: TGTGCCAGCAGCGTAGACGGGAGCGAGCAGTACTTC.

This clonotype was picked up a small number of times. This rearrangement joins TRBV4-3 to TRBJ1-5, with 8 positions matching TRBD1. Trimming cost V 4 bases and J 2 bases; bases outside gene matches: 4. The germline V gene encodes CDR1 LGHNA and CDR2 YSLEER. The CDR3 length is 15 residues. CDR3 in DNA: TGCGCCAGCAGCCGTAACAGGGGGGGCAATCAGCCCCAGCATTTT. Its translation: CASSRNRGGNQPQHF.

This clonotype has a handful of counts. This chain connects TRBV6-2 or TRBV6-3 to TRBJ2-1, with TRBD2 matching 8 bases. V was pared by 7 bases and J by 0 bases, with 8 bases of the junction left unmatched. CDR3 length equals 16 residues. Germline CDR1 and CDR2: MNHEY and SVGEGT. CDR3 residues: CASNPGSGSSYNEQFF. The CDR3 bases are TGTGCCAGCAATCCCGGGAGCGGGAGCTCCTACAATGAGCAGTTCTTC.

This clonotype was seen more than once but under ten times. This rearrangement joins TRBV3-1 to TRBJ2-1; 7 nucleotides match TRBD1. Losses at the gene ends were 1 base for V and 7 bases for J; bases not matched to a gene: 7. Germline loops: CDR1 LGHDT, CDR2 YNNKEL (reference sequence). The CDR3 contains 15 residues. CDR3 sequence reads: CASSQGFDRENEQFF. The CDR3 region has the DNA TGTGCCAGCAGCCAAGGATTTGACAGGGAGAATGAGCAGTTCTTC.

V gene TRBV12-3 or TRBV12-4 combines with J gene TRBJ1-3; 7 nucleotides agree with TRBD1. V lost 7 bases and J lost 4; bases outside the gene matches: 7. There are 14 residues in the CDR3. This chain's CDR3 is CASTTGTAGNTIYF. CDR3 sequence (DNA): TGTGCCAGCACTACCGGGACAGCCGGAAACACCATATATTTT.

This clonotype was seen only a few times. The chain has TRBV18 and TRBJ2-7; the match to TRBD1 covers 10 bases. Germline CDR1 and CDR2: KGHSH and LQKENI. Losses at the gene ends were 2 bases for V and 1 base for J; bases not matched to a gene: 2. The CDR3 spans 15 residues. CDR3 sequence reads: CASSPGGQGSYEQYF. The CDR3 DNA reads TGTGCCAGCTCACCAGGGGGACAGGGGTCCTACGAGCAGTACTTC.

The gene calls are TRBV12-3 or TRBV12-4 and TRBJ2-3; TRBD2 aligns across 7 bases. J was trimmed by 0 bases and V by 1 base; bases with no gene match: 4. The CDR3 covers 16 residues. Written as DNA, the CDR3 is TGTGCCAGCAGTTTAGTCCTAGCGGCTAGCACAGATACGCAGTATTTT. Protein sequence: CASSLVLAASTDTQYF.

This clonotype was recorded a few times. The genes are TRBV18 and TRBJ1-1; possibly TRBD1 for D (6 bases). The germline V gene encodes CDR1 KGHSH and CDR2 LQKENI. Trimming pared 3 bases from V and 10 bases from J, leaving 15 bases between. This CDR3 is 13 amino acids long. This CDR3 is CASSPDGGRVAFF. The CDR3 DNA follows: TGTGCCAGCTCACCCGATGGGGGCCGGGTAGCTTTCTTT.

The chain couples TRBV5-1 to TRBJ2-5; tentative D call: TRBD1 (5 bases). Trimming shortened V by 7 bases and J by 4 bases, and 17 bases separated the two germline ends. The CDR3 totals 14 residues. CDR1 is SGHRS, CDR2 YFSETQ, per germline. In DNA form, the CDR3 reads TGCGCCAGCCGACGCGACAGCTTCCTAGAGACCCAGTACTTC. Translated, it gives CASRRDSFLETQYF. Full variable domain (missing parts from reference TRBV5-1 and TRBJ2-5): KAGVTQTPRYLIKTRGQQVTLSCSPISGHRSVSWYQQTPGQGLQFLFEYFSETQRNKGNFPGRFSGRQFSNSRSEMNVSTLELGDSALYLCASRRDSFLETQYFGPGTRLLVL.

In this sample, this clonotype turned up a few times. The rearrangement links TRBV7-3 to TRBJ2-1; 13 nucleotides line up with TRBD2. The CDR3 covers 15 residues. Trimming removed 3 bases from V and 9 bases from J; junction bases left unmatched: 5. Germline values: CDR1 SGHTA, CDR2 FQGTGA. This chain's CDR3 is CASSFGLAGAGEQFF. CDR3 coding DNA: TGTGCCAGCAGCTTCGGACTAGCGGGAGCGGGTGAGCAGTTCTTC.

This clonotype was recorded a few times. This sequence joins TRBV7-9 and TRBJ2-7; D gene unclear. CDR1 and CDR2 (germline): SEHNR, FQNEAQ (reference sequence). V gave up 8 bases and J gave up 4 bases, with 12 bases separating them. The CDR3 covers 12 residues. The CDR3, as DNA: TGTGCCAGCGGCAAGGGATCTTACGAGCAGTACTTC. Residues: CASGKGSYEQYF.

This clonotype was seen more than once but under ten times. This chain joins TRBV12-3 or TRBV12-4 and TRBJ1-2, with TRBD1 matching over 7 bases. V shed 3 bases and J 3 bases; nucleotides not matched to a gene: 7. The CDR3 is made up of 15 amino acids. The CDR3 sequence: CASSLTGPADYGYTF. The CDR3 coding sequence is TGTGCCAGCAGTTTGACAGGGCCCGCGGACTATGGCTACACCTTC.

The chain is built from TRBV7-2 and TRBJ2-3; 8 positions agree with TRBD1. The germline V gene has CDR1 SGHTA and CDR2 FQGNSA. This CDR3 contains 16 residues. The ends lost 1 base at V and 4 bases at J; junction bases unmatched: 7. The CDR3 sequence: CASSLGGRGRSDTQYF. The CDR3 nucleotides are TGTGCCAGCAGCTTAGGGGGCAGGGGGCGCTCAGATACGCAGTATTTT.

This sequence joins TRBV25-1 and TRBJ2-3; no clear D. The CDR3 covers 15 residues. The V gene's germline CDR1 is MGHDK and CDR2 SYGVNS. Trimming took off 4 bases at V and 1 base at J, with 12 bases between the two ends. CDR3 sequence (DNA): TGTGCCAGCAGTGTTGACGGGCCTGGCACAGATACGCAGTATTTT. This sequence encodes CASSVDGPGTDTQYF. The full variable domain, completed using reference TRBV25-1 and TRBJ2-3, is EADIYQTPRYLVIGTGKKITLECSQTMGHDKMYWYQQDPGMELHLIHYSYGVNSTEKGDLSSESTVSRIRTEHFPLTLESARPSHTSQYLCASSVDGPGTDTQYFGPGTRLTVL.

This chain links TRBV7-6 with TRBJ2-7; the D call may be TRBD1 or TRBD2 (5 bases each). V dropped 0 bases and J dropped 2 bases, with 14 bases sitting between them. The CDR3 has 16 amino acids. Germline CDR1 reads SGHVS; CDR2 reads FNYEAQ. As DNA, the CDR3 is TGTGCCAGCAGCTTAGCGCCGGGACCGCGACCCTACGAGCAGTACTTC. It translates to CASSLAPGPRPYEQYF.

This chain joins TRBV24-1 and TRBJ2-5; D might be TRBD1 (6 bases). The germline V gene has CDR1 KGHDR and CDR2 SFDVKD. The CDR3 has 15 amino acids. V was trimmed by 4 bases and J by 4 bases, leaving 15 bases between them. The CDR3 DNA sequence: TGTGCCACCAGTGACCCCGGGACACCTACAGAGACCCAGTACTTC. Protein product: CATSDPGTPTETQYF.

In this sample, this clonotype turned up a few times. The genes are TRBV7-9 and TRBJ2-7; 8 bases are shared with TRBD1. The CDR3 length is 16 residues. V shed 4 bases and J 2 bases; nucleotides not matched to a gene: 10. In germline, CDR1 is SEHNR, CDR2 FQNEAQ (reference sequence). The CDR3 protein is CASSSQTGVETYEQYF. For the CDR3, the DNA is TGTGCCAGCAGCTCCCAGACAGGGGTGGAAACCTACGAGCAGTACTTC. Full variable domain (missing parts from reference TRBV7-9 and TRBJ2-7): DTGVSQNPRHKITKRGQNVTFRCDPISEHNRLYWYRQTLGQGPEFLTYFQNEAQLEKSRLLSDRFSAERPKGSFSTLEIQRTEQGDSAMYLCASSSQTGVETYEQYFGPGTRLTVT.

This clonotype appeared a few times. The chain has TRBV24-1 and TRBJ1-1; D is unclear. Germline values: CDR1 KGHDR, CDR2 SFDVKD. The CDR3 contains 13 residues. V gave up 5 bases and J gave up 2 bases, with 8 bases separating them. The chain's CDR3 is CATSAFDNTEAFF. CDR3 nucleotide sequence: TGTGCCACCAGTGCCTTTGATAACACTGAAGCTTTCTTT.

This chain uses TRBV12-3 or TRBV12-4 with TRBJ1-2; TRBD1 might be the D (6 bases). The CDR3 runs 12 residues. V was shortened by 0 bases and J by 7 bases, with 6 bases between the two germline ends. The CDR3 region has the DNA TGTGCCAGCAGTTTAGCGACAGGTGGCTACACCTTC. It specifies CASSLATGGYTF.